The 32 T cell receptor beta chains given below trace back to one sample, sequenced in a study of cytomegalovirus exposure and HLA in healthy donors. The PCR had 60 Vbeta and 13 Jbeta primers. Sequencing was performed with immunoSEQ multiplex PCR; in TCRdb, only in-frame clones are kept and a portion is missing. The sample shows approximately 150,000 clones, around 78% of them seen only once. Sequences were obtained from PBMCs. The receptors were sampled from a woman aged 18 to 35 in good health and CMV-seronegative.

This clone occurred a few times. This chain connects TRBV7-2 to TRBJ2-3; 8 bases are a match to TRBD2. In germline, CDR1 is SGHTA, CDR2 FQGNSA. V lost 1 base and J lost 0; bases outside the gene matches: 6. The CDR3 has 17 residues. This CDR3 is CASSLGPSGYSTDTQYF. CDR3 sequence (DNA): TGTGCCAGCAGCTTAGGACCTAGCGGGTATAGCACAGATACGCAGTATTTT.

The chain is built from TRBV19 and TRBJ2-7; D possibly corresponds to TRBD2 (5 bases). CDR3 length: 13 amino acids. Per the germline V gene, CDR1 is LNHDA and CDR2 is SQIVND (reference sequence). Trimming stripped 6 bases from V and 5 bases from J, with 14 bases between. The CDR3 is CASSPRGFHEQYF. The CDR3 nucleotides read TGTGCCAGTAGCCCCCGAGGGTTCCACGAGCAGTACTTC. The variable domain in full, with the rest retrieved from reference TRBV19 and TRBJ2-7, is DGGITQSPKYLFRKEGQNVTLSCEQNLNHDAMYWYRQDPGQGLRLIYYSQIVNDFQKGDIAEGYSVSREKKESFPLTVTSAQKNPTAFYLCASSPRGFHEQYFGPGTRLTVT.

V gene TRBV7-9 combines with J gene TRBJ2-3; perhaps TRBD2 as D (5 bases). CDR3 length: 15 amino acids. CDR1 and CDR2 (germline): SEHNR, FQNEAQ (reference sequence). V was pared by 1 base and J by 5 bases, with 13 bases between. The CDR3, as DNA: TGTGCCAGCAGCTTAGTTCCGAGCGGAATAGATACGCAGTATTTT. It codes for CASSLVPSGIDTQYF.

The chain carries TRBV2 and TRBJ2-5, with TRBD1 as a possible D gene (5 bases). CDR1 and CDR2 (germline): SNHLY, FYNNEI. V was shortened by 7 bases and J by 2 bases, with 5 bases between the two germline ends. The length of the CDR3 is 11 residues. CDR3 DNA: TGTGCCAGCAAGGGGCAAGAGACCCAGTACTTC. This sequence encodes CASKGQETQYF.

The V call is TRBV25-1, the J call TRBJ2-2; the match to TRBD2 covers 10 bases. The V gene's germline CDR1 is MGHDK and CDR2 SYGVNS. The CDR3 is 15 residues long. The V and J ends lost 5 bases and 1 base, in that order; junction bases with no gene match: 1. CDR3 in amino acids: CASSWTSGNTGELFF. CDR3 nucleotides: TGTGCCAGCAGTTGGACTAGCGGGAACACCGGGGAGCTGTTTTTT.

This clone was recorded a few times. CDR3 sequence reads: CASTETGDYGYTF. Written as DNA, the CDR3 is TGTGCCAGCACCGAAACAGGGGACTATGGCTACACCTTC. The rearrangement joins TRBV6-1 to TRBJ1-2; 7 nucleotides align to TRBD1. V shed 7 bases and J 3 bases; nucleotides not matched to a gene: 5. This CDR3 spans 13 amino acids. Per germline, CDR1 MNHNS and CDR2 SASEGT.

The chain combines TRBV13 with TRBJ2-7; a weak D match, TRBD2 (5 bases). Trimming left V 2 bases short and J 3 bases short, with 11 bases between. CDR3 size: 14 residues. The germline V gene has CDR1 PRHDT and CDR2 FYEKMQ (reference sequence). This chain's CDR3 is CASSLPPGNYEQYF. In DNA, the CDR3 is TGTGCCAGCAGCTTACCCCCGGGGAACTACGAGCAGTACTTC.

The V gene is TRBV6-1, the J gene TRBJ1-5; D unresolved. The CDR3 length is 15 residues. In germline, CDR1 is MNHNS, CDR2 SASEGT. V lost 6 bases and J 8 bases, leaving 20 bases between the germline ends. CDR3 amino acids: CASSLNWGGSEPQHF. CDR3 nucleotides: TGTGCCAGCAGCCTAAACTGGGGAGGGTCGGAGCCCCAGCATTTT.

The V gene is TRBV5-4, the J gene TRBJ1-2; the match to TRBD1 covers 7 bases. V shed 4 bases, J shed 5 bases, and the junction held 5 bases outside the gene matches. The germline V gene has CDR1 SGHNT and CDR2 YYREEE (reference sequence). The length of the CDR3 is 13 residues. The CDR3 here is CASSPGTAYGYTF. DNA of the CDR3: TGTGCCAGCAGCCCAGGGACAGCTTATGGCTACACCTTC. The variable domain in full, with the rest retrieved from reference TRBV5-4 and TRBJ1-2, is ETGVTQSPTHLIKTRGQQVTLRCSSQSGHNTVSWYQQALGQGPQFIFQYYREEENGRGNFPPRFSGLQFPNYSSELNVNALELDDSALYLCASSPGTAYGYTFGSGTRLTVV.

The rearrangement uses TRBV5-4 and TRBJ1-3; D may be TRBD1 (5 bases). Germline lookup yields CDR1 SGHNT and CDR2 YYREEE (reference sequence). The V end was cut by 4 bases, the J end by 0 bases, with 14 bases between. The CDR3 sequence is 16 residues long. CDR3: CASSNRPDTSGNTIYF. For the CDR3, the DNA is TGTGCCAGCAGCAACAGACCGGACACCTCTGGAAACACCATATATTTT. Using reference TRBV5-4 and TRBJ1-3 for the parts outside the CDR3, the full variable domain is ETGVTQSPTHLIKTRGQQVTLRCSSQSGHNTVSWYQQALGQGPQFIFQYYREEENGRGNFPPRFSGLQFPNYSSELNVNALELDDSALYLCASSNRPDTSGNTIYFGEGSWLTVV.

The chain employs TRBV10-3 and TRBJ1-2; 7 bases are shared with TRBD1. Per the germline V gene, CDR1 is ENHRY and CDR2 is SYGVKD. J lost 4 bases, V lost 10 bases, and 9 bases had no gene match. This CDR3 has 13 amino acids. Here the CDR3 DNA reads TGTGCCACCCAACAGGGGCCGAGCTATGGCTACACCTTC. Its translation is CATQQGPSYGYTF.

The rearrangement joins TRBV5-1 to TRBJ2-3; 8 bases map to TRBD1. V was pared by 0 bases and J by 3 bases, with 3 bases of the junction left unmatched. Germline assignment: CDR1 SGHRS and CDR2 YFSETQ. CDR3 length: 15 amino acids. DNA of the CDR3: TGCGCCAGCAGCTTGGGGCAGGGGGCTACAGATACGCAGTATTTT. As protein: CASSLGQGATDTQYF. The full variable domain, in which reference TRBV5-1 and TRBJ2-3 provide the parts outside the CDR3, is KAGVTQTPRYLIKTRGQQVTLSCSPISGHRSVSWYQQTPGQGLQFLFEYFSETQRNKGNFPGRFSGRQFSNSRSEMNVSTLELGDSALYLCASSLGQGATDTQYFGPGTRLTVL.

The chain couples TRBV5-1 to TRBJ1-1, with D unresolved. Looked up from germline, CDR1 is SGHRS and CDR2 is YFSETQ. V lost 0 bases and J lost 8, with 11 bases in between. There are 13 residues in the CDR3. CDR3 in DNA: TGCGCCAGCAGCTTGGGGGAGGGCCGAGAAGCTTTCTTT. Amino acids: CASSLGEGREAFF.

This chain connects TRBV10-3 to TRBJ1-2; D is perhaps TRBD1 (6 bases). The V gene lost 8 bases and the J gene lost 2 bases, with 9 bases spanning the gap. CDR1 ENHRY and CDR2 SYGVKD come from the germline V gene. CDR3 length equals 12 residues. CDR3 protein: CAIGGANYGYTF. CDR3 nucleotide sequence: TGTGCCATCGGGGGGGCGAACTATGGCTACACCTTC.

V usage is TRBV27 and J usage is TRBJ2-2; 7 positions match TRBD1. The V gene end was trimmed by 5 bases and the J gene end by 5 bases; junction bases not matched to a gene: 5. The CDR3 runs 14 residues. The germline V gene has CDR1 MNHEY and CDR2 SMNVEV (reference sequence). CDR3 sequence: CASSPGTETGELFF. The CDR3 bases are TGTGCCAGCAGTCCCGGGACAGAAACCGGGGAGCTGTTTTTT.

This clone was counted between two and nine times. This chain links TRBV15 with TRBJ1-3, with D possibly matching TRBD1 (5 bases). This CDR3 has 15 residues. CDR1 and CDR2 from the germline V gene are LNHNV and YYDKDF (reference sequence). V lost 5 bases and J 0 bases, leaving 11 bases between the germline ends. For the CDR3, the DNA is TGTGCCACCAGCGCCCAGACAGCCTCTGGAAACACCATATATTTT. It specifies CATSAQTASGNTIYF.

The chain has TRBV27 and TRBJ2-5, with a tentative D call TRBD1 (6 bases). V lost 1 base and J 2 bases, leaving 8 bases between the germline ends. Germline-derived CDR1 and CDR2 are MNHEY and SMNVEV (reference sequence). The CDR3 has 14 amino acids. The CDR3 here is CASSLLGTQETQYF. The CDR3 region has the DNA TGTGCCAGCAGTTTATTGGGGACACAAGAGACCCAGTACTTC.

In this sample, this clone turned up once. The chain recombines TRBV20-1 with TRBJ2-7; tentative D call: TRBD1 (6 bases). The CDR3 is 11 amino acids. Germline CDR1 DFQATT, CDR2 SNEGSKA (reference sequence). V was cut by 6 bases and J by 9 bases, with 15 bases left in between. The CDR3 loop is CSASTGVGQYF. The CDR3 DNA reads as TGCAGTGCGTCGACAGGCGTGGGGCAGTACTTC.

The chain employs TRBV30 and TRBJ1-5; the D is unclear. Trimming removed 0 bases from V and 5 bases from J, with 8 bases in between. The length of the CDR3 is 13 residues. The germline V gene encodes CDR1 GTSNPN and CDR2 SVGIG (reference sequence). CDR3 protein: CAWSVQNDQPQHF. For the CDR3, the DNA is TGTGCCTGGAGTGTACAAAACGATCAGCCCCAGCATTTT.

This clone was seen more than once but under ten times. The CDR3 does not end in the conserved phenylalanine or tryptophan, so this is likely a read error. The limits of the CDR3 on the DNA are not certain, so only TCRdb's listed CDR3 is given. The genes are TRBV5-6 and TRBJ1-1; the table's D call of TRBD1 was not tested on the DNA. Germline V gene data show CDR1 as SGHDT and CDR2 as YYEEEE. The CDR3 is 11 residues long, ends included. The CDR3 is CASSLSGQEAI.

The rearrangement links TRBV29-1 to TRBJ1-4; D is undetermined. The CDR3 is 12 residues long. Deletions cut 4 bases from V and 1 base from J, with 4 bases between. Germline V gene data show CDR1 as SQVTM and CDR2 as ANQGSEA. The CDR3 protein is CSVGGTNEKLFF. The DNA for the CDR3 is TGCAGCGTTGGAGGAACTAATGAAAAACTGTTTTTT.

The rearrangement links TRBV27 to TRBJ2-7; 9 nucleotides agree with TRBD1. V lost 0 bases to trimming and J lost 6 bases; unmatched junction nucleotides: 6. The CDR3 covers 15 residues. Germline loops: CDR1 MNHEY, CDR2 SMNVEV (reference sequence). CDR3 DNA sequence: TGTGCCAGCAGTTTATCGGGAGGGACAGGGACCGAGCAGTACTTC. Protein: CASSLSGGTGTEQYF.

This chain links TRBV25-1 with TRBJ1-5; 7 nucleotides line up with TRBD1. The CDR3 is made up of 12 amino acids. V gave up 5 bases and J gave up 7 bases; unmatched junction bases: 2. Germline loops: CDR1 MGHDK, CDR2 SYGVNS. The chain's CDR3 is CASSQGEQPQHF. The DNA for the CDR3 is TGTGCCAGCAGTCAGGGGGAACAGCCCCAGCATTTT. Full variable domain (missing parts from reference TRBV25-1 and TRBJ1-5): EADIYQTPRYLVIGTGKKITLECSQTMGHDKMYWYQQDPGMELHLIHYSYGVNSTEKGDLSSESTVSRIRTEHFPLTLESARPSHTSQYLCASSQGEQPQHFGDGTRLSIL.

This clone was seen a single time. The chain combines TRBV9 with TRBJ2-1; 9 bases match TRBD2. From germline, CDR1 is SGDLS and CDR2 YYNGEE. The CDR3 loop spans 17 amino acids. V was clipped by 2 bases and J by 1 base; unmatched bases: 7. The CDR3 sequence: CASSVGLAGRSYNEQFF. The CDR3 DNA reads as TGTGCCAGCAGCGTGGGTCTAGCGGGGCGATCCTACAATGAGCAGTTCTTC.

This clone was detected only a few times. The gene calls are TRBV10-2 and TRBJ2-6, with unresolved D. V was shortened by 3 bases and J by 0 bases, with 3 bases between the two germline ends. The CDR3 is 14 amino acids. Germline CDR1 is WSHSY and CDR2 is SAAADI. Here the CDR3 DNA reads TGCGCCAGCAGTGACAGCTCTGGGGCCAACGTCCTGACTTTC. Its translation: CASSDSSGANVLTF.

With regard to this clone: This same CDR3 is encoded by further DNA sequences in the sample. This chain uses TRBV6-5 with TRBJ1-2, with D hard to call. This CDR3 has 12 residues. From germline, CDR1 is MNHEY and CDR2 SVGAGI. The ends were cut back, 0 bases at V and 8 bases at J, with 7 bases in the middle. CDR3: CASSYSGGGYTF. The CDR3 nucleotides are TGTGCCAGCAGTTACTCCGGAGGAGGCTACACCTTC.

The rearrangement links TRBV18 to TRBJ2-7; TRBD1 matches 8 bases. V lost 3 bases to trimming and J lost 6 bases; unmatched junction nucleotides: 10. This CDR3 is 15 amino acids long. The germline gives CDR1 KGHSH, CDR2 LQKENI. This CDR3 is CASSPPGQARGEQYF. DNA for the CDR3: TGTGCCAGCTCACCTCCGGGACAGGCCCGGGGCGAGCAGTACTTC. The full variable domain, its missing parts supplied by reference TRBV18 and TRBJ2-7, is NAGVMQNPRHLVRRRGQEARLRCSPMKGHSHVYWYRQLPEEGLKFMVYLQKENIIDESGMPKERFSAEFPKEGPSILRIQQVVRGDSAAYFCASSPPGQARGEQYFGPGTRLTVT.

This chain joins TRBV30 and TRBJ1-2, with D possibly being TRBD1 (6 bases). V lost 0 bases and J 7 bases, leaving 12 bases between the germline ends. Germline CDR1 is GTSNPN and CDR2 is SVGIG (reference sequence). This CDR3 comprises 13 residues. CDR3 protein: CAWSVNREGGYTF. The DNA of the CDR3 is TGTGCCTGGAGTGTAAACAGGGAAGGTGGCTACACCTTC.

The V and J genes are TRBV5-4 and TRBJ2-2; D perhaps matches TRBD2 (5 bases). Deletions cut 3 bases from V and 8 bases from J, with 20 bases between. This CDR3 has 16 residues. Germline CDR1 and CDR2: SGHNT and YYREEE (reference sequence). CDR3 in amino acids: CASSSRRARPLGELFF. The DNA of the CDR3 is TGTGCCAGCAGCTCCCGGCGGGCTCGGCCCCTTGGGGAGCTGTTTTTT.

The chain has TRBV2 and TRBJ1-1; the D is unclear. The CDR3 totals 11 residues. V lost 6 bases and J 6 bases, leaving 8 bases between the germline ends. Germline V gives CDR1 SNHLY, CDR2 FYNNEI. CDR3 region: CASRSSSEAFF. DNA for the CDR3: TGTGCCAGCAGATCTAGCTCTGAAGCTTTCTTT.

The CDR3 is CASSPGTGGAYEQYF. The CDR3, as DNA: TGTGCCAGCAGTCCAGGGACAGGGGGAGCCTACGAGCAGTACTTC. V gene TRBV27 combines with J gene TRBJ2-7; 11 bases are a match to TRBD1. Germline assignment: CDR1 MNHEY and CDR2 SMNVEV (reference sequence). Trimming removed 5 bases from V and 2 bases from J; junction bases left unmatched: 5. This CDR3 has 15 residues.

V usage is TRBV2 and J usage is TRBJ2-7, with D possibly matching TRBD2 (5 bases). Trimming removed 5 bases from V and 2 bases from J, with 13 bases in between. The CDR3 runs to 14 residues. The germline V gene encodes CDR1 SNHLY and CDR2 FYNNEI. The CDR3 here is CASSWGGSPYEQYF. For the CDR3, the DNA is TGTGCCAGCAGTTGGGGTGGGAGTCCCTACGAGCAGTACTTC.